This is a list of T cell receptor beta chains from one sample in a study of neurological immune-mediated disorders. TCRdb fed the 5' RACE reads into MiXCR, producing one record per CDR3 protein. The sample has more than 15,000 distinct CDR3 sequences, 14% to 15% seen once. The sequencing input was PBMCs. These receptors all stem from a man aged 60 to 75 with HTLV-1-associated myelopathy (HAM/TSP). CDR3s include the opening cysteine and the closing phenylalanine or tryptophan. The D gene is left open where the match is weak. Expanded clones are given a class, and other clones once, few, many or no size at all.

V: TRBV7-9; J: TRBJ2-1; D: -; size: -; DNA: TGTGCCCTCATGCCCGACCGGGCCTATGAGCAGTTCTTC; CDR3: CALMPDRAYEQFF
V: TRBV11-2; J: TRBJ2-5; D: TRBD2; size: many; DNA: TGTGCCAGCAGCTTGCTAGCGGGCCAAGAGACCCAGTACTTC; CDR3: CASSLLAGQETQYF
V: TRBV5-1; J: TRBJ2-2; D: -; size: many; DNA: TGCGCCAGCAACGACGCAGCGAACACCGGGGAGCTGTTTTTT; CDR3: CASNDAANTGELFF
V: TRBV6-1; J: TRBJ2-3; D: -; size: many; DNA: TGTGCCAGCAGTCCAGTATGGAAAGCAGATACGCAGTATTTT; CDR3: CASSPVWKADTQYF
V: TRBV7-8; J: TRBJ1-5; D: -; size: many; DNA: TGTGCCAGCAGCTTATCCGACAGCCTAAATCAGCCCCAGCATTTT; CDR3: CASSLSDSLNQPQHF
V: TRBV5-1; J: TRBJ2-1; D: -; size: many; DNA: TGCGCCAGCAGCTTGCAGGTAGGGTTGGATGAGCAGTTCTTC; CDR3: CASSLQVGLDEQFF
V: TRBV9; J: TRBJ2-5; D: TRBD2; size: -; DNA: TGTGCCATTAGCGTAGGGGATAGCGGGCCCCTCTGGGCCCAGTACTTC; CDR3: CAISVGDSGPLWAQYF
V: TRBV5-6; J: TRBJ1-6; D: TRBD1; size: many; DNA: TGTGCCAGCAGCTGGGGACAGGGTGGGGATAATTCACCCCTCCACTTT; CDR3: CASSWGQGGDNSPLHF
V: TRBV5-1; J: TRBJ1-5; D: -; size: once; DNA: TGCGCCAGCAGCTTGGATACTGGAGGCAATCAGCCCCAGCATTTT; CDR3: CASSLDTGGNQPQHF
V: TRBV20-1; J: TRBJ2-3; D: TRBD1; size: many; DNA: TGCAGTGCTCGTCGGACAGGGTGGGCAGATACGCAGTATTTT; CDR3: CSARRTGWADTQYF
V: TRBV20-1; J: TRBJ1-1; D: -; size: medium-sized; DNA: TGCAGTGCTAGCGGTCTCCGGAACACTGAAGCTTTCTTT; CDR3: CSASGLRNTEAFF
V: TRBV12-3/TRBV12-4; J: TRBJ1-6; D: -; size: many; DNA: TGTGCCAGCAGTTTATACGGAGATTATAATTCACCCCTCCACTTT; CDR3: CASSLYGDYNSPLHF
V: TRBV3-1; J: TRBJ2-1; D: TRBD1; size: many; DNA: TGTGCCAGCAGCCGCCTAGACAGGGATGAGCAGTTCTTC; CDR3: CASSRLDRDEQFF
V: TRBV12-3/TRBV12-4; J: TRBJ2-1; D: TRBD2; size: many; DNA: TGTGCCAGCAGTTTAATCGGGGGGGCCGGAGATGAGCAGTTCTTC; CDR3: CASSLIGGAGDEQFF
V: TRBV12-3/TRBV12-4; J: TRBJ2-5; D: TRBD2; size: -; DNA: TGTGCCAGCAGTTTAGGGGTAGCGGGGGGGGAGACCCAGTACTTC; CDR3: CASSLGVAGGETQYF
V: TRBV3-1; J: TRBJ2-7; D: TRBD2; size: many; DNA: TGTGCCAGCAGCCCCGGGACTAGCTACGAGCAGTACTTC; CDR3: CASSPGTSYEQYF
V: TRBV20-1; J: TRBJ2-3; D: -; size: many; DNA: TGCAGTGCTGGGGACTCCCTCGGAGATACGCAGTATTTT; CDR3: CSAGDSLGDTQYF
V: TRBV5-1; J: TRBJ1-5; D: TRBD1; size: medium-sized; DNA: TGCGCCAGCAGCCCCCAGGGGGGCGGTCAGCCCCAGCATTTT; CDR3: CASSPQGGGQPQHF
V: TRBV9; J: TRBJ1-1; D: TRBD1; size: -; DNA: TGTACCAGCAGCGCGGAGAGGGGGCAGAGTGCTTTCTTT; CDR3: CTSSAERGQSAFF
V: TRBV7-2; J: TRBJ2-1; D: -; size: many; DNA: TGTGCCAGCAGCTTAGCGCGTCGACAGTACAATGAGCAGTTCTTC; CDR3: CASSLARRQYNEQFF
V: TRBV20-1; J: TRBJ2-1; D: -; size: few; DNA: TGCAGTGCTCACCTGCCGGGACGTTACAATGAGCAGTTCTTC; CDR3: CSAHLPGRYNEQFF
V: TRBV20-1; J: TRBJ2-3; D: TRBD2; size: many; DNA: TGCAGTGCTCCTAGCGGAACTTTAACAGATACGCAGTATTTT; CDR3: CSAPSGTLTDTQYF
V: TRBV7-3; J: TRBJ2-1; D: TRBD1; size: many; DNA: TGTGCCCGGAGGACAGGGGGTACCTACAATGAGCAGTTCTTC; CDR3: CARRTGGTYNEQFF
V: TRBV30; J: TRBJ1-1; D: -; size: many; DNA: TGTGCCTGGAGTGAGGGGATCCCAACCTTGGAGACTGAAGCTTTCTTT; CDR3: CAWSEGIPTLETEAFF
V: TRBV7-9; J: TRBJ2-7; D: TRBD1; size: few; DNA: TGTGCCAGCAATAGGGACAGCTCCTACGAGCAGTACTTC; CDR3: CASNRDSSYEQYF
V: TRBV25-1; J: TRBJ1-4; D: -; size: many; DNA: TGTGCCAGCAGTGAAGGGGGTGGCAGGGAAAATGAAAAACTGTTTTTT; CDR3: CASSEGGGRENEKLFF
V: TRBV7-9; J: TRBJ1-1; D: -; size: many; DNA: TGTGCCAGCAGTCGTGGACTGATTGAAGCTTTCTTT; CDR3: CASSRGLIEAFF
V: TRBV5-6; J: TRBJ1-5; D: -; size: many; DNA: TGTGCCAGCAGCTTAGGTCTGTATAGCAATCAGCCCCAGCATTTT; CDR3: CASSLGLYSNQPQHF
V: TRBV20-1; J: TRBJ1-1; D: -; size: many; DNA: TGCAGTGCTAGTCTTAAAGGGTGGGGAACTGAAGCTTTCTTT; CDR3: CSASLKGWGTEAFF
V: TRBV5-1; J: TRBJ1-6; D: -; size: many; DNA: TGCGCCAGCAGCACCCAGACGGGAGGGAATTCACCCCTCCACTTT; CDR3: CASSTQTGGNSPLHF
V: TRBV4-2; J: TRBJ2-7; D: -; size: many; DNA: TGTGCCAGCAGCCAAGGTGGCAGCGTATACGAGCAGTACTTC; CDR3: CASSQGGSVYEQYF
V: TRBV7-8; J: TRBJ2-1; D: TRBD2; size: -; DNA: TGTGCCAGCAGCAGAACTGGACTAGCGGGGACTCTCGATGAGCAGTTCTTC; CDR3: CASSRTGLAGTLDEQFF
V: TRBV29-1; J: TRBJ2-3; D: TRBD1; size: many; DNA: TGCAGCGTTGAAGGGGGACAGGGATGGGGCACAGATACGCAGTATTTT; CDR3: CSVEGGQGWGTDTQYF
V: TRBV9; J: TRBJ1-2; D: -; size: many; DNA: TGTGCCAGCAGCGCGTCCTGGGCCGCACCTTATGGCTACACCTTC; CDR3: CASSASWAAPYGYTF